Following are 7 T cell receptor beta chains from one sample sequenced in a study of cytomegalovirus exposure and HLA in healthy donors. 60 Vbeta and 13 Jbeta primers were used in PCR. TCRdb's copy holds only in-frame clones and misses some; the assay was immunoSEQ multiplex PCR. Among tens of thousands of clones, 65% to 90% were seen once, and the ten largest hold about 11%. The sequencing input was PBMCs. The receptors stem from a woman younger than 35 in good health and CMV-seropositive.

Regarding this clone: One junction end disagrees with the germline gene, perhaps due to a read error. The gene calls are TRBV7-9 and TRBJ2-2; no clear D gene. The CDR3 has 12 residues. The germline gives CDR1 SEHNR, CDR2 FQNEAQ (reference sequence). The CDR3 nucleotides are TGTTCCAGCAGCACAGACCCCCCCTTGCTGTTTTTT. As protein: CSSSTDPPLLFF.

The rearrangement links TRBV2 to TRBJ2-3; 9 nucleotides agree with TRBD1. Germline values: CDR1 SNHLY, CDR2 FYNNEI. The V and J ends lost 6 bases and 1 base, in that order; junction bases with no gene match: 5. The CDR3 spans 15 residues. CDR3 sequence reads: CASRGGDRGTDTQYF. DNA of the CDR3: TGTGCCAGCAGGGGAGGGGACAGGGGCACAGATACGCAGTATTTT.

V is TRBV4-2 and J is TRBJ1-3; the D gene is possibly TRBD1 (5 bases). Trimming cost V 3 bases and J 2 bases, with 11 bases left between them. The CDR3 is 15 residues long. Germline values: CDR1 LGHNA, CDR2 YNFKEQ. The CDR3 DNA follows: TGTGCCAGCAGCCAGCAACGGGGGGCTGGAAACACCATATATTTT. Translating it yields CASSQQRGAGNTIYF.

This clone was seen only once. The chain links TRBV9 to TRBJ2-3; 8 bases agree with TRBD2. Trimming took 0 bases from V and 5 from J; bases not matched to a gene: 2. The CDR3 has 14 amino acids. Germline V gives CDR1 SGDLS, CDR2 YYNGEE. The CDR3 loop is CASSVAGGLDTQYF. The CDR3 DNA follows: TGTGCCAGCAGCGTAGCGGGGGGGTTAGATACGCAGTATTTT.

This clone was observed a handful of times. The genes are TRBV27 and TRBJ2-1; 11 nucleotides agree with TRBD2. The CDR3 length is 20 residues. Germline-derived CDR1 and CDR2 are MNHEY and SMNVEV (reference sequence). The ends lost 3 bases at V and 1 base at J; junction bases unmatched: 14. In DNA, the CDR3 is TGTGCCAGCAGTTTTTTTCGTAGCGGGAGGGCGAGTTTTTCCTACAATGAGCAGTTCTTC. Translated, it gives CASSFFRSGRASFSYNEQFF.

J is TRBJ2-1 and V is TRBV7-6, with D possibly TRBD2 on 6 matching bases. The germline CDR1 and CDR2 sequences are SGHVS and FNYEAQ. V was shortened by 4 bases and J by 7 bases, with 14 bases between the two germline ends. The CDR3 consists of 14 residues. The CDR3 nucleotides are TGTGCCAGCAGCTCCTCCGGGACTCTAAATGAGCAGTTCTTC. This translates into CASSSSGTLNEQFF.

The CDR3 coding sequence is TGTGCCAGCAGTGGATTTAGCGGGGATACGCAGTATTTT. Its translation: CASSGFSGDTQYF. V gene TRBV2 combines with J gene TRBJ2-3; 7 nucleotides line up with TRBD2. CDR1 and CDR2 from the germline V gene are SNHLY and FYNNEI. The V gene end was trimmed by 4 bases and the J gene end by 6 bases; junction bases not matched to a gene: 4. The CDR3 runs to 13 residues.